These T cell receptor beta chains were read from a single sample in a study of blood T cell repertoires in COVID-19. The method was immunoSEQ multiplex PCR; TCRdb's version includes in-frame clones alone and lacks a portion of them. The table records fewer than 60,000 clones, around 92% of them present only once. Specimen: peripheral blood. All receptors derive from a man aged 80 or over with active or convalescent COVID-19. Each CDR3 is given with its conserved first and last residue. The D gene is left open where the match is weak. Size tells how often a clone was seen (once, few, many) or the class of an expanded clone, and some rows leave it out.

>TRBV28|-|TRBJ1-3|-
TGTGCCAGCAGTTTCGTTGGAGAGACTGGAAACACCATATATTTT
CASSFVGETGNTIYF
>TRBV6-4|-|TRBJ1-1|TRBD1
TGTGCCAGCAGTGACTCGGGGACAGTGAACACTGAAGCTTTCTTT
CASSDSGTVNTEAFF
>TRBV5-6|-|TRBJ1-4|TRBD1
TGTGCCAGCAGCTTGTCTCGGACAGGGGGTGAAAAACTGTTTTTT
CASSLSRTGGEKLFF
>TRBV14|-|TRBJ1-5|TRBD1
TGTGCCAGCAGCCCCGACAGGGGGAGAGGGTATCAGCCCCAGCATTTT
CASSPDRGRGYQPQHF
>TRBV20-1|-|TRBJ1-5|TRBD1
TGCAGTGCTGGTGACAGGGGGGGCAATCAGCCCCAGCATTTT
CSAGDRGGNQPQHF
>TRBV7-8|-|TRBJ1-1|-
TGTGCCAGCAGCTTATGGACACAGTCAAACACTGAAGCTTTCTTT
CASSLWTQSNTEAFF
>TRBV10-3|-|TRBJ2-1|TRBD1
TGTGCCATCAGTCAGGGGGGTAGGACAGGGCCCCATGAGCAGTTCTTC
CAISQGGRTGPHEQFF
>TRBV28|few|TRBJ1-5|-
TGTGCCAGCAGTGGGGGAGCGGGGGGAAGTCAGCCCCAGCATTTT
CASSGGAGGSQPQHF
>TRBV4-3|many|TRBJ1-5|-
TGCGCCAGCAGCCAAATGACGGGGACACAGCCCCAGCATTTT
CASSQMTGTQPQHF
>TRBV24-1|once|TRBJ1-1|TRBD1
TGTGCCACCAGTGATCCTGGACAGGGTGGTGAAGCTTTCTTT
CATSDPGQGGEAFF
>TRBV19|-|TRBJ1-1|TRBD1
TGTGCCAGTAGTGACAGGGTGAGAGGGAACACTGAAGCTTTCTTT
CASSDRVRGNTEAFF